This T cell receptor beta chain was captured in a study of post-analysis software for immune sequencing data (dated by TCRdb to between 2014 and 2016). Broadly, across the study: The recorded disease courses included relapsing-remitting, secondary progressive and progressive-relapsing multiple sclerosis, and some patients had no subtype annotation. The patient repertoires were set against about eleven previously published healthy control repertoires from donors whose ages ranged from roughly 6 to 26 years. A subset of samples was prepared in parallel using single-end sample barcoding, then pooled and co-amplified after Illumina adapter ligation. Study-wide findings and limitations: Significantly higher frequencies in patients than in controls were found for roughly 5 TRBV segments, including TRBV5-6, TRBV5-1 and TRBV20-1. Normalized Chao1 diversity was significantly lower in multiple sclerosis patients than controls, suggesting substantial peripheral T-cell clonal expansion. Strong co-clustering of samples prepared in the same batch was shown by direct clustering with F measure, prompting a batch-effect correction. The control group was slightly older than the multiple sclerosis patient group.

CDR3 length: 12 amino acids, cysteine to phenylalanine. The retained sequence is limited to the CDR3, 36 bases, with the frame set at the first base. From a lookup of the germline V gene (reference sequence), CDR1 and CDR2 are GTSNPN and SVGIG. V loses 1 base, J loses 4 bases, and the germline ends lie 7 bases apart. The library was generated by PCR. Sequencing relied on an Illumina HiSeq 2500. Unique molecular identifiers were incorporated into TCR beta cDNA libraries to reduce PCR and sequencing biases. Per 1 to 10 million input T cells, around 500,000 cDNA molecules were obtained, such that each molecule approximated one T cell. The patient libraries were prepared and sequenced using the same protocol as the earlier healthy control dataset. Within a given batch, samples were prepared together, multiplexed and sequenced on the same HiSeq lane. For the original study's pipeline: MIGEC was used to process the raw barcoded reads, and molecular identifier groups with only a single read were discarded before consensus assembly and CDR3 extraction. VDJtools was used for post-analysis of the clonotype tables, with diversity normalized by down-sampling every dataset to the smallest sample size. To correct batch-related cross-sample contamination, repertoire overlap clustering matched CDR3 amino acid sequences but not nucleotide sequences. In-frame beta chains were kept once TCRdb had trimmed the public reads at Q25 with fastp and called clones with MiXCR. Every distinct CDR3 protein forms one entry, paired with its most common genes and DNA. V and J calls and clone size were set by TCRdb, not the authors. This sample lists 700,000 to 900,000 distinct CDR3 sequences; roughly 46% were detected once. Around 4.7% of the sample is in the top ten clones.

To demonstrate the VDJtools post-analysis software, TCR beta repertoires were profiled from the peripheral blood of 10 to 15 young patients with multiple sclerosis. Multiple sclerosis patients were children and adolescents aged 6 to 15 years. To note about this clonotype: The antigen it recognizes is unknown. Base qualities are missing; no much larger clone stands one base away.

The sequenced material came from blood. Recombination linked TRBV30 to TRBJ1-2; too little of a D gene remains to name it. The sequence was collected from a girl aged 5 to 17 with multiple sclerosis. The CDR3 in this case is CAWSGQIYGYTF. The base sequence is TGTGCCTGGAGTGGACAAATCTATGGCTACACCTTC.